Presented here are 25 T cell receptor beta chains from one specimen sequenced in a study of Ad26.COV2.S vaccination and SARS-CoV-2 variants. Only in-frame clones appear in the TCRdb table, and some are missing; sequencing was by immunoSEQ multiplex PCR. The sample consists of a few hundred thousand clones, approximately 90% of them appearing once. The treatment here: roughly 19 received Ad26.COV2.S at low or high dose, single or two shots; 5 received placebo; per-sample allocation not given. Specimen acquisition occurred on day 63 following the initial vaccine or placebo injection. The source material was peripheral blood, sampled in a trial of Ad26.COV2.S vaccine versus placebo. These receptors were collected from a person between 18 and 59 years old who received the Ad26.COV2.S COVID-19 vaccine or a placebo.

CDR3 nucleotide sequence: TGTGCCAGTAGTATTGACAGGGGCCCGGCTGAAGCTTTCTTT. Protein: CASSIDRGPAEAFF. The V gene is TRBV19, the J gene TRBJ1-1, with TRBD1 identical over 8 bases. Looked up from germline, CDR1 is LNHDA and CDR2 is SQIVND (reference sequence). CDR3 length: 14 residues. J lost 6 bases, V lost 3 bases, and 6 bases had no gene match.

The chain carries TRBV28 and TRBJ2-2, with no clear D. Germline lookup yields CDR1 MDHEN and CDR2 SYDVKM. Trimming left V 3 bases short and J 6 bases short, with 8 bases between. The CDR3 totals 13 residues. CDR3: CASSFGFAGELFF. CDR3 DNA sequence: TGTGCCAGCAGTTTCGGCTTTGCCGGGGAGCTGTTTTTT.

This chain connects TRBV9 to TRBJ1-2; 9 bases align to TRBD1. This CDR3 is built from 13 residues. Trimming removed 7 bases from V and 4 bases from J; junction bases left unmatched: 5. Germline CDR1 SGDLS, CDR2 YYNGEE. The CDR3: CASDRGAGYGYTF. The CDR3 DNA reads TGTGCCAGCGACAGGGGGGCGGGCTATGGCTACACCTTC.

The chain combines TRBV25-1 with TRBJ2-1; 7 nucleotides agree with TRBD1. J gave up 6 bases and V 4 bases, and 6 bases lay outside the gene matches. Looked up from germline, CDR1 is MGHDK and CDR2 is SYGVNS. The CDR3 length is 14 residues. As DNA, the CDR3 is TGTGCCAGCAGTGCTACAGGGGCTACCAATGAGCAGTTCTTC. Protein sequence: CASSATGATNEQFF.

This sequence joins TRBV6-5 and TRBJ1-2; D remains ambiguous. In germline, CDR1 is MNHEY, CDR2 SVGAGI. This CDR3 region has 13 residues. Trimming removed 6 bases at V and 3 bases at J, with 11 bases between. The CDR3 DNA is TGTGCCAGCAGGCAACAGACGGACTATGGCTACACCTTC. Protein: CASRQQTDYGYTF.

This clone was counted a single time. This chain connects TRBV11-2 to TRBJ1-4; D remains unclear. With 0 bases removed from V and 8 bases from J, the gap between germline ends came to 10 bases. The CDR3 has 14 residues. Germline V lookup: CDR1 SGHAT, CDR2 FQNNGV. This chain's CDR3 is CASSLEAAGEKLFF. The CDR3 coding sequence is TGTGCCAGCAGCTTAGAGGCGGCGGGAGAAAAACTGTTTTTT.

The V gene is TRBV24-1, the J gene TRBJ2-5; perhaps D is TRBD1 or TRBD2 (7 bases each). Germline V lookup: CDR1 KGHDR, CDR2 SFDVKD. V was trimmed by 4 bases and J by 5 bases, leaving 25 bases between them. There are 18 residues in the CDR3. This CDR3 is CATSDPTPGLRGPETQYF. The CDR3 DNA sequence: TGTGCCACCAGTGACCCCACCCCGGGACTAAGGGGGCCGGAGACCCAGTACTTC.

This clone occurred a few times. The chain carries TRBV6-1 and TRBJ1-5; no reliable D call. Germline V lookup: CDR1 MNHNS, CDR2 SASEGT. The CDR3 has 12 amino acids. V was trimmed by 1 base and J by 10 bases, leaving 8 bases between them. The CDR3 nucleotides read TGTGCCAGCAGTGAAGGGATAACTCCCCAGCATTTT. It is translated as CASSEGITPQHF.

On this clone itself: At the DNA level, this CDR3 is encoded by other sequences in the same sample as well. V usage is TRBV7-6 and J usage is TRBJ2-2, with a tentative D call TRBD2 (6 bases). V was pared by 3 bases and J by 4 bases, with 12 bases between. Germline CDR1 SGHVS, CDR2 FNYEAQ. CDR3 size: 15 residues. This CDR3 is CASSLGGGSTGELFF. For the CDR3, the DNA is TGTGCCAGCAGCTTGGGGGGAGGTAGCACCGGGGAGCTGTTTTTT.

The rearrangement uses TRBV2 and TRBJ2-5, with a weak D call TRBD1 (6 bases). V lost 4 bases and J lost 3, with 12 bases in between. Germline V gives CDR1 SNHLY, CDR2 FYNNEI. The CDR3 has 14 residues. CDR3 region: CASSGDKGKETQYF. In DNA, the CDR3 is TGTGCCAGCAGTGGGGACAAGGGGAAAGAGACCCAGTACTTC. The full variable domain, rest sourced from reference TRBV2 and TRBJ2-5, is EPEVTQTPSHQVTQMGQEVILRCVPISNHLYFYWYRQILGQKVEFLVSFYNNEISEKSEIFDDQFSVERPDGSNFTLKIRSTKLEDSAMYFCASSGDKGKETQYFGPGTRLLVL.

The V call is TRBV3-1 (or the pseudogene TRBV3-2), the J call TRBJ1-3; the D is unclear. Trimming removed 1 base at V and 0 bases at J, with 16 bases between. Germline CDR1 is LGHDT and CDR2 is YNNKEL (reference sequence). This CDR3 contains 18 residues. Here the CDR3 DNA reads TGTGCCAGCAGCCAAGTCGGTACAGTTGGATACTCTGGAAACACCATATATTTT. It codes for CASSQVGTVGYSGNTIYF.

V usage is TRBV15 and J usage is TRBJ2-5; unclear D gene. This CDR3 is 15 amino acids long. CDR1 and CDR2 (germline): LNHNV, YYDKDF (reference sequence). V shed 5 bases and J shed 7 bases, with 20 bases lying between them. The CDR3 loop reads CATSPRMRTGGTQYF. The CDR3, as DNA: TGTGCCACCAGCCCGCGGATGAGGACGGGCGGGACCCAGTACTTC.

V is TRBV28 and J is TRBJ1-1; D gene ambiguous. The CDR3 loop spans 12 amino acids. Trimming took 7 bases from V and 1 from J, leaving 7 bases between them. Germline V CDR1 and CDR2: MDHEN, SYDVKM. As DNA, the CDR3 is TGTGCCAGCATCTCAGGGAACACTGAAGCTTTCTTT. Its translation: CASISGNTEAFF.

The chain has TRBV5-8 and TRBJ2-7; D is perhaps TRBD1 (6 bases). CDR1 SGHTS and CDR2 YDEGEE come from the germline V gene. The CDR3 is 14 amino acids. The germline V and J ends were trimmed by 4 bases and 3 bases, with 14 bases remaining between them. CDR3 in amino acids: CASSPITGLYEQYF. CDR3 sequence (DNA): TGTGCCAGCAGCCCTATAACAGGGCTCTACGAGCAGTACTTC.

This clone was observed once. The chain joins TRBV5-4 to TRBJ2-7, with TRBD2 matching 14 bases. Germline CDR1 SGHNT, CDR2 YYREEE (reference sequence). This CDR3 is 15 amino acids long. J gave up 7 bases and V 3 bases, and 6 bases lay outside the gene matches. CDR3 DNA sequence: TGTGCCAGCAGCTCCCCGACTAGCGGGAGGGGGGAGCAGTACTTC. It specifies CASSSPTSGRGEQYF.

The rearrangement uses TRBV10-3 and TRBJ2-3; TRBD2 aligns across 7 bases. The CDR3 loop spans 15 amino acids. Germline CDR1 and CDR2: ENHRY and SYGVKD. Trimming took 4 bases from V and 1 from J; bases not matched to a gene: 5. CDR3 nucleotide sequence: TGTGCCATCAGTGGGACTAGTTCTGGCACAGATACGCAGTATTTT. This translates into CAISGTSSGTDTQYF.

The V call is TRBV9, the J call TRBJ2-1; D gene ambiguous. Looked up from germline, CDR1 is SGDLS and CDR2 is YYNGEE. This CDR3 is built from 12 residues. The germline V and J ends were trimmed by 3 bases and 8 bases, with 9 bases remaining between them. CDR3 region: CASSGLFDEQFF. The CDR3 nucleotides are TGTGCCAGCAGCGGGCTCTTCGATGAGCAGTTCTTC. The variable domain in full, completed from reference TRBV9 and TRBJ2-1, reads DSGVTQTPKHLITATGQRVTLRCSPRSGDLSVYWYQQSLDQGLQFLIQYYNGEERAKGNILERFSAQQFPDLHSELNLSSLELGDSALYFCASSGLFDEQFFGPGTRLTVL.

This chain links TRBV14 with TRBJ1-1, with TRBD1 as a possible D gene (6 bases). V shed 5 bases and J shed 5 bases, with 15 bases lying between them. CDR1 is SGHDN and CDR2 is FVKESK in the germline V gene. The length of the CDR3 is 14 residues. CDR3 residues: CASSIAGAKTEAFF. The CDR3 nucleotides are TGTGCCAGCAGCATCGCGGGGGCGAAGACTGAAGCTTTCTTT. The entire variable domain, with the rest obtained from reference TRBV14 and TRBJ1-1, is as follows: EAGVTQFPSHSVIEKGQTVTLRCDPISGHDNLYWYRRVMGKEIKFLLHFVKESKQDESGMPNNRFLAERTGGTYSTLKVQPAELEDSGVYFCASSIAGAKTEAFFGQGTRLTVV.

This clone was seen only a few times. The chain employs TRBV9 and TRBJ2-1; D ambiguous. Looked up from germline, CDR1 is SGDLS and CDR2 is YYNGEE. The CDR3 loop spans 13 amino acids. V was trimmed by 0 bases and J by 6 bases, leaving 7 bases between them. The CDR3 DNA follows: TGTGCCAGCAGCGTAGCCGGAAGCAATGAGCAGTTCTTC. This gives the protein CASSVAGSNEQFF.

This sequence joins TRBV5-1 and TRBJ1-1; D remains unclear. This CDR3 has 15 amino acids. Germline CDR1 SGHRS, CDR2 YFSETQ. Trimming removed 2 bases at V and 3 bases at J, with 14 bases between. DNA for the CDR3: TGCGCCAGCAGCTTCCAAGAGGGAGGGTACACTGAAGCTTTCTTT. Encoded protein: CASSFQEGGYTEAFF.

The chain carries TRBV28 and TRBJ2-7; D unclear. The length of the CDR3 is 14 residues. Germline V gives CDR1 MDHEN, CDR2 SYDVKM. V lost 2 bases, J lost 0 bases, and 8 bases lay in between. CDR3 amino acids: CASSLMEYSYEQYF. In DNA, the CDR3 is TGTGCCAGCAGTTTAATGGAGTACTCCTACGAGCAGTACTTC.

The genes are TRBV7-9 and TRBJ1-1; D remains unclear. With 2 bases removed from V and 5 bases from J, the gap between germline ends came to 6 bases. The CDR3 runs 12 residues. Germline CDR1 and CDR2: SEHNR and FQNEAQ (reference sequence). CDR3 bases: TGTGCCAGCAGCTTAATACAGACTGAAGCTTTCTTT. Translated, it gives CASSLIQTEAFF.

The chain joins TRBV9 to TRBJ2-2, with TRBD2 matching 8 bases. Trimming removed 0 bases from V and 5 bases from J; junction bases left unmatched: 3. Germline CDR1 and CDR2: SGDLS and YYNGEE. The CDR3 has 15 residues. This CDR3 reads CASSVGGGGTGELFF. In DNA, the CDR3 is TGTGCCAGCAGCGTAGGCGGCGGGGGGACCGGGGAGCTGTTTTTT.

The chain recombines TRBV28 with TRBJ2-2; 10 nucleotides agree with TRBD1. V lost 4 bases to trimming and J lost 5 bases; unmatched junction nucleotides: 19. The CDR3 has 20 amino acids. Germline values: CDR1 MDHEN, CDR2 SYDVKM. CDR3 nucleotides: TGTGCCAGCAGTTCCCCAAGACAGGGGGCTTGGGAGGGACGGACCGGGGAGCTGTTTTTT. Translated: CASSSPRQGAWEGRTGELFF.

The rearrangement links TRBV24-1 to TRBJ2-5; D not resolved. This CDR3 spans 14 amino acids. V gave up 3 bases and J gave up 5 bases, with 12 bases separating them. CDR1 and CDR2 (germline): KGHDR, SFDVKD. Here the CDR3 reads CATSDPGPSETQYF. The DNA for the CDR3 is TGTGCCACCAGTGATCCGGGCCCATCGGAGACCCAGTACTTC.